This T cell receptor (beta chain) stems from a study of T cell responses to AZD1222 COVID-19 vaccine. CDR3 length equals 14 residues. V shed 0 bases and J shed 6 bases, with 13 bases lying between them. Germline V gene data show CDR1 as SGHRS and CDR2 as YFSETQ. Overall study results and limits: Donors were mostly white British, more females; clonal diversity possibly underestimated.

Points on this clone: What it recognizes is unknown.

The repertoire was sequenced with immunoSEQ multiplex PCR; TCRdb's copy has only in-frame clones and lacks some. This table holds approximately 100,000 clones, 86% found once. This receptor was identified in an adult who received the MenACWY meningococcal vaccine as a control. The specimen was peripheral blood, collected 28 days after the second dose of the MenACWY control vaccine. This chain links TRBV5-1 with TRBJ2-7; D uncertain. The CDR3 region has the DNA TGCGCCAGCAGCTTGGGCGGCCGTACCGTCGAGCAGTACTTC. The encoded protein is CASSLGGRTVEQYF.